Following are 4 T cell receptor beta chains from one sample sequenced in a study of blood T cell repertoires in COVID-19. TCRdb keeps only in-frame clones here, not all; method: immunoSEQ multiplex PCR. The sample lists over 40,000 clones; 86% were seen once. Material for sequencing was peripheral blood. The source is a human donor in a cohort sampled during active COVID-19.

The genes are TRBV4-3 and TRBJ2-1; 13 nucleotides agree with TRBD2. Germline V lookup: CDR1 LGHNA, CDR2 YSLEER. Unmatched junction bases numbered 7, after V lost 0 bases and J lost 8 bases. The CDR3 extends over 17 amino acids. The CDR3 coding sequence is TGCGCCAGCAGCCAAGATCGGCGGACTAGCGGGGGTGATGAGCAGTTCTTC. It translates to CASSQDRRTSGGDEQFF.

The chain combines TRBV27 with TRBJ2-7; D possibly corresponds to TRBD2 (6 bases). The CDR3 length is 14 residues. V lost 0 bases and J 2 bases, leaving 8 bases between the germline ends. The germline CDR1 and CDR2 sequences are MNHEY and SMNVEV (reference sequence). CDR3 region: CASSLSEGTYEQYF. As DNA, the CDR3 is TGTGCCAGCAGTTTATCGGAGGGCACCTACGAGCAGTACTTC.

The V and J genes are TRBV4-1 and TRBJ2-3; D is ambiguous. The V gene's germline CDR1 is MGHRA and CDR2 YSYEKL. Trimming removed 1 base at V and 1 base at J, with 9 bases between. This CDR3 comprises 15 residues. Here the CDR3 reads CASSQVAARTDTQYF. CDR3 in DNA: TGCGCCAGCAGCCAAGTCGCTGCGCGCACAGATACGCAGTATTTT.

The chain joins TRBV5-4 to TRBJ2-3; 11 nucleotides align to TRBD1. This CDR3 spans 16 amino acids. Germline CDR1 is SGHNT and CDR2 is YYREEE (reference sequence). The junction had 8 bases not matched to a gene; V was cut back by 4 bases and J by 4 bases. CDR3 protein: CASSLGPGQGADTQYF. The CDR3 DNA is TGTGCCAGCAGCCTGGGACCGGGACAGGGGGCAGATACGCAGTATTTT.